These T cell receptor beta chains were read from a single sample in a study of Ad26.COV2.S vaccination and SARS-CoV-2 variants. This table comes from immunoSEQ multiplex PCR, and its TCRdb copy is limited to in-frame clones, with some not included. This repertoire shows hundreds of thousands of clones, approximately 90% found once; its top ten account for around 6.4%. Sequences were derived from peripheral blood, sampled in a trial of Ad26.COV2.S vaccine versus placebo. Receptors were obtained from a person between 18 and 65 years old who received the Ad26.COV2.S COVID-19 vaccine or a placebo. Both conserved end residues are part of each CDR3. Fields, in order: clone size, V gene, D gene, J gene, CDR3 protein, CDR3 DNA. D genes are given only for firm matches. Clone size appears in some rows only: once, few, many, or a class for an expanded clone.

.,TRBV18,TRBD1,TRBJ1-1,CASSQGQETEAFF,TGTGCCAGCTCACAGGGACAGGAGACTGAAGCTTTCTTT
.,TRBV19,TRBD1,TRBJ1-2,CASSIQGALNYGYTF,TGTGCCAGTAGTATACAGGGGGCCCTTAACTATGGCTACACCTTC
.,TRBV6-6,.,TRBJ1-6,CASSGREDNSPLHF,TGTGCCAGCAGTGGCAGGGAGGATAATTCACCCCTCCACTTT
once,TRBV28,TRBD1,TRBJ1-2,CASSLRWTGTDYGYTF,TGTGCCAGCAGTTTGAGGTGGACCGGGACAGATTATGGCTACACCTTC
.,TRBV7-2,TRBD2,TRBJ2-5,CASSFGLAGGEETQYF,TGTGCCAGCAGTTTCGGACTAGCGGGAGGTGAGGAGACCCAGTACTTC
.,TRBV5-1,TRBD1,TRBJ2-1,CASSLGTVKVSNEQFF,TGCGCCAGCAGCCTCGGGACAGTGAAGGTTAGCAATGAGCAGTTCTTC
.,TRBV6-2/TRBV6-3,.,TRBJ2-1,CASSQQVPEQFF,TGTGCCAGCAGTCAACAGGTTCCGGAGCAGTTCTTC
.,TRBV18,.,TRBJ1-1,CASSPGVRNTEAFF,TGTGCCAGCTCACCAGGGGTCAGGAACACTGAAGCTTTCTTT
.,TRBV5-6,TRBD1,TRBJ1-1,CASSVPTGKTEAFF,TGTGCCAGCAGCGTCCCGACAGGGAAGACTGAAGCTTTCTTT
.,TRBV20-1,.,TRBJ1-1,CSASRANTEAFF,TGCAGTGCTAGTAGAGCGAACACTGAAGCTTTCTTT
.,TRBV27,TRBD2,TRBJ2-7,CASSSGRSFYEQYF,TGTGCCAGCAGTAGCGGGAGGTCGTTCTACGAGCAGTACTTC
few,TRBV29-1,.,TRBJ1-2,CSVEDGRGYGYTF,TGCAGCGTTGAAGATGGACGGGGGTATGGCTACACCTTC
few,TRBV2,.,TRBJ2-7,CASRLQSYEQYF,TGTGCCAGCAGGCTGCAGAGTTACGAGCAGTACTTC
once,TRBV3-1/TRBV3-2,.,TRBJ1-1,CASSSINNRVWNTEAFF,TGTGCCAGCAGCTCTATTAATAACAGGGTCTGGAACACTGAAGCTTTCTTT
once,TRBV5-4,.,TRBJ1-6,CASSSQWQDSPLHF,TGTGCCAGCAGCTCTCAGTGGCAGGATTCACCCCTCCACTTT
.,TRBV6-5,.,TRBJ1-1,CASIEAGNTEAFF,TGTGCCAGCATCGAGGCCGGGAACACTGAAGCTTTCTTT
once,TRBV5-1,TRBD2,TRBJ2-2,CASSPWTSGGNTGELFF,TGCGCCAGCAGCCCCTGGACTAGCGGGGGGAACACCGGGGAGCTGTTTTTT
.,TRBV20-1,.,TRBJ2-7,CSAGDSQAEQYF,TGCAGTGCTGGTGACAGCCAGGCCGAGCAGTACTTC
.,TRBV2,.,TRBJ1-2,CASSQWTPDNYGYTF,TGTGCCAGCAGTCAATGGACGCCTGATAACTATGGCTACACCTTC
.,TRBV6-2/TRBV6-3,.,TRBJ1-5,CASSYLGQPEGQPQHF,TGTGCCAGCAGTTACTTGGGCCAACCCGAGGGTCAGCCCCAGCATTTT
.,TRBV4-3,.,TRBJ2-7,CASSQETGAAYEQYF,TGCGCCAGCAGCCAAGAAACAGGAGCAGCCTACGAGCAGTACTTC
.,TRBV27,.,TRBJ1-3,CASSLSGPPSGNTIYF,TGTGCCAGCAGTTTATCAGGGCCTCCCTCTGGAAACACCATATATTTT
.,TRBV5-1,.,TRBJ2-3,CASSSGRGQIDTQYF,TGCGCCAGCAGCTCAGGGCGGGGGCAGATAGATACGCAGTATTTT
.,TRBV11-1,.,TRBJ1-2,CASSLQGRRGYTF,TGTGCCAGCAGCTTACAGGGGCGAAGAGGCTACACCTTC
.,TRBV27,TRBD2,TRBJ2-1,CASSPLGSGRANEQFF,TGTGCCAGCAGTCCGCTCGGAAGCGGGAGGGCCAATGAGCAGTTCTTC
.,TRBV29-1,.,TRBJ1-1,CSVEPDRNTEAFF,TGCAGCGTTGAGCCCGACAGGAACACTGAAGCTTTCTTT
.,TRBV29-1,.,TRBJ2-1,CSGSGGGNEQFF,TGCAGCGGTTCAGGGGGGGGCAATGAGCAGTTCTTC
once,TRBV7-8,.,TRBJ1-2,CASSLLGTSDFYGYTF,TGTGCCAGCAGCCTCCTCGGGACATCTGACTTCTATGGCTACACCTTC
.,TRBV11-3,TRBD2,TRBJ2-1,CASSPRTSGRVNEQFF,TGTGCCAGCAGCCCCCGGACTAGCGGGAGGGTAAATGAGCAGTTCTTC
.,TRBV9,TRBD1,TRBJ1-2,CASSVDRGSRGYTF,TGTGCCAGCAGTGTCGACAGGGGGTCTCGTGGCTACACCTTC
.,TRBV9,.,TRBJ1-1,CASSVQENEAFF,TGTGCCAGCAGCGTACAGGAGAATGAAGCTTTCTTT
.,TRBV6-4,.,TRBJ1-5,CASSDSYSNQPQHF,TGTGCCAGCAGTGACAGCTATAGCAATCAGCCCCAGCATTTT
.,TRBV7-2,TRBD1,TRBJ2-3,CASSTKQGVGTDTQYF,TGTGCCAGCAGCACAAAACAGGGGGTAGGGACAGATACGCAGTATTTT
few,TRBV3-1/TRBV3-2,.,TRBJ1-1,CASSLERRTEAFF,TGTGCCAGCAGCCTCGAACGGCGAACTGAAGCTTTCTTT
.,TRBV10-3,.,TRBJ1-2,CAISESANYGYTF,TGTGCCATCAGTGAGTCCGCTAACTATGGCTACACCTTC
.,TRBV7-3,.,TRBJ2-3,CASSSLGTRGTDTQYF,TGTGCCAGCAGCTCCTTGGGGACTCGAGGCACAGATACGCAGTATTTT
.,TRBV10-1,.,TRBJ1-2,CASSLIGRSNYGYTF,TGCGCCAGCAGTCTCATTGGGCGGTCTAACTATGGCTACACCTTC
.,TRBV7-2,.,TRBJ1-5,CASSLETRNQPQHF,TGTGCCAGCAGCTTAGAGACGAGAAATCAGCCCCAGCATTTT
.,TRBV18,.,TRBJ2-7,CASSHRGDYEQYF,TGTGCCAGCTCACATCGTGGGGACTACGAGCAGTACTTC
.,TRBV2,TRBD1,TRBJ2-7,CASRVDRSSYEQYF,TGTGCCAGCAGGGTGGACAGGAGCTCCTACGAGCAGTACTTC
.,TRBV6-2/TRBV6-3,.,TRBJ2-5,CASSSGTQYF,TGTGCCAGCAGTTCGGGGACCCAGTACTTC
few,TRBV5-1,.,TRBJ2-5,CASSPLGLGSQETQYF,TGCGCCAGCAGCCCGCTGGGCCTGGGCTCCCAAGAGACCCAGTACTTC
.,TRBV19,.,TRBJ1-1,CASSIMGRVNTEAFF,TGTGCCAGTAGTATAATGGGCAGAGTGAACACTGAAGCTTTCTTT
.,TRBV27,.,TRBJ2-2,CASSLVRNTGELFF,TGTGCCAGCAGTTTAGTAAGGAACACCGGGGAGCTGTTTTTT
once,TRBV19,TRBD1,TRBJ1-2,CASTKRPGQAAGYTF,TGTGCCAGTACCAAAAGGCCCGGACAGGCAGCCGGCTACACCTTC
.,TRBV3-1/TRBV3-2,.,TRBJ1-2,CASSQGLLGEYGYTF,TGTGCCAGCAGCCAAGGACTCCTCGGGGAATATGGCTACACCTTC
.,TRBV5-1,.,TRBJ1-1,CASRKNTEAFF,TGCGCCAGCCGGAAGAACACTGAAGCTTTCTTT
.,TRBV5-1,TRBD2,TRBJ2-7,CASSEVGTSGGAWHEQYF,TGCGCCAGCAGCGAGGTAGGGACTAGCGGGGGGGCCTGGCACGAGCAGTACTTC
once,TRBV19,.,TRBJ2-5,CASHSGTGEIETQYF,TGTGCTAGTCATAGCGGCACTGGGGAGATTGAGACCCAGTACTTC
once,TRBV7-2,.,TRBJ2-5,CASSPRETQYF,TGTGCCAGCAGCCCCCGAGAAACCCAGTACTTC